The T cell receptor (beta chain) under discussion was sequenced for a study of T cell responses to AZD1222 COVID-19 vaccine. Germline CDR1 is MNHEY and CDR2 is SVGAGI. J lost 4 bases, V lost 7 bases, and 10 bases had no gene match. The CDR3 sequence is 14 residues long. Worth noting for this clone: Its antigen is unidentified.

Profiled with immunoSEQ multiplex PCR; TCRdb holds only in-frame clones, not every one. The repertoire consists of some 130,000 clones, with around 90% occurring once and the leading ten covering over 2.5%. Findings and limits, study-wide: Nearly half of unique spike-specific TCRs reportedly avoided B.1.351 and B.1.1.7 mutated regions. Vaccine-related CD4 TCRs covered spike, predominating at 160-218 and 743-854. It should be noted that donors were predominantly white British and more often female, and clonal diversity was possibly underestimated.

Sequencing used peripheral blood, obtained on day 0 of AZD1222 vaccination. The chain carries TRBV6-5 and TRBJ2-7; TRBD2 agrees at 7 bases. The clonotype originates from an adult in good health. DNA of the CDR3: TGTGCCAGCACCGGCGGCGGGAGCGTGTACGAGCAGTACTTC. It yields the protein CASTGGGSVYEQYF.